The 10 T cell receptor beta chains below come from one sample, sequenced in a study of T cell changes during pregnancy in multiple sclerosis. Generated by immunoSEQ multiplex PCR, the TCRdb table keeps only in-frame clones and is missing some. The data show 30,000 to 45,000 clones, approximately 92% seen once. The sample consisted of CD4+ T cells from peripheral blood mononuclear cells, taken in the third trimester of pregnancy. The receptors shown here come from a female donor with multiple sclerosis, enrolled in a pregnancy study.

The gene calls are TRBV4-3 and TRBJ2-1; unclear D gene. The V end was cut by 0 bases, the J end by 7 bases, with 10 bases between. The germline CDR1 and CDR2 sequences are LGHNA and YSLEER. The CDR3 is 14 residues long. This chain's CDR3 is CASSQDPVLNEQFF. CDR3 nucleotides: TGCGCCAGCAGCCAAGACCCAGTTTTAAATGAGCAGTTCTTC.

This clone is medium-sized within its sample. The V gene is TRBV5-5, the J gene TRBJ2-1, with 11 positions matching TRBD2. J lost 2 bases, V lost 0 bases, and 10 bases had no gene match. Germline V gene sequence: CDR1 SGHKS, CDR2 YYEKEE (reference sequence). The CDR3 runs 19 residues. CDR3 sequence reads: CASSLVGLAGPSAYNEQFF. CDR3 nucleotide sequence: TGTGCCAGCAGCTTGGTAGGACTAGCGGGTCCATCCGCCTACAATGAGCAGTTCTTC.

CDR3 coding DNA: TGTGCCAGCAGCTTCATGACAGGGGGCACTGAAGCTTTCTTT. It yields the protein CASSFMTGGTEAFF. The chain recombines TRBV7-8 with TRBJ1-1; 9 nucleotides agree with TRBD1. In germline, CDR1 is SGHVS, CDR2 FQNEAQ. V lost 3 bases and J lost 4; bases outside the gene matches: 3. The CDR3 extends over 14 amino acids.

The rearrangement uses TRBV6-6 and TRBJ1-2; D is unresolved. The CDR3 extends over 11 amino acids. Per germline, CDR1 MNHNY and CDR2 SVGAGI (reference sequence). Trimming shortened V by 6 bases and J by 4 bases, and 6 bases separated the two germline ends. Here the CDR3 DNA reads TGTGCCAGCAGAGCGGTCTATGGCTACACCTTC. Its protein product is CASRAVYGYTF.

In its sample, this clone was seen once. The chain links TRBV19 to TRBJ2-7; tentatively, D is TRBD2 (6 bases). The CDR3 has 17 amino acids. Germline CDR1 LNHDA, CDR2 SQIVND (reference sequence). V shed 1 base and J shed 4 bases, with 20 bases lying between them. CDR3 sequence reads: CASSIVFSGGSSYEQYF. The CDR3 DNA reads TGTGCCAGTAGTATAGTTTTTTCCGGGGGATCCTCTTACGAGCAGTACTTC.

The gene calls are TRBV27 and TRBJ1-5; D is undetermined. Trimming shortened V by 5 bases and J by 0 bases, and 11 bases separated the two germline ends. The length of the CDR3 is 15 residues. Germline values: CDR1 MNHEY, CDR2 SMNVEV (reference sequence). The CDR3 loop reads CASSLSVNSNQPQHF. In nucleotides, the CDR3 is TGTGCCAGCAGTCTCAGTGTTAATAGCAATCAGCCCCAGCATTTT.

J is TRBJ2-6 and V is TRBV28; 11 positions agree with TRBD2. The V and J ends lost 2 bases and 0 bases, in that order; junction bases with no gene match: 9. CDR1 and CDR2 (germline): MDHEN, SYDVKM. This CDR3 comprises 20 residues. The DNA for the CDR3 is TGTGCCAGCAGTTTAGGAGCCCGACTAGCGGGGAACTCTGGGGCCAACGTCCTGACTTTC. Its translation: CASSLGARLAGNSGANVLTF.

The genes are TRBV7-8 and TRBJ1-4, with D perhaps matching TRBD1 (5 bases). The CDR3 runs 16 residues. Looked up from germline, CDR1 is SGHVS and CDR2 is FQNEAQ. V shed 0 bases and J shed 7 bases, with 15 bases lying between them. This chain's CDR3 is CASSLAAGVGVEKLFF. CDR3 nucleotides: TGTGCCAGCAGCTTAGCGGCGGGGGTCGGGGTTGAAAAACTGTTTTTT.

This clone was seen once. The chain recombines TRBV7-8 with TRBJ2-3; 9 bases match TRBD1. J was trimmed by 3 bases and V by 3 bases; bases with no gene match: 7. The CDR3 spans 16 residues. The germline CDR1 and CDR2 sequences are SGHVS and FQNEAQ. The CDR3 region is CASSLLQGQGTDTQYF. The CDR3 DNA sequence: TGTGCCAGCAGCTTGCTTCAAGGACAGGGGACAGATACGCAGTATTTT.

This chain connects TRBV6-1 to TRBJ1-5; TRBD1 matches at 7 bases. V dropped 7 bases and J dropped 5; count of bases not matched to a gene: 5. The CDR3 has 13 residues. Looked up from germline, CDR1 is MNHNS and CDR2 is SASEGT. The CDR3 nucleotides read TGTGCCAGCATGAAAGACAGGGATCAGCCCCAGCATTTT. Its protein product is CASMKDRDQPQHF.